This entry lists 19 T cell receptor beta chains sequenced from one sample in a study of T cells in Graves' hyperthyroidism and ophthalmopathy. RNA transcripts provided the source from which TCR beta CDR3 regions were amplified. First-round RT-PCR targeting the TCR CDR3 was performed with the HTBI primer set. TCRdb independently ran MiXCR on the multiplex PCR reads; one entry per CDR3 protein. The table shows 550,000 to 650,000 distinct CDR3 sequences, with about 15% occurring only once. Specimen: blood. The receptors come from a woman aged 25-40 years with Graves' hyperthyroidism that later progressed to Graves' ophthalmopathy.

This clonotype was detected many times. The V call is TRBV19, the J call TRBJ1-1; D gene uncertain. The V end lost 5 bases, the J end lost 0 bases, and 13 bases lay between the germline ends. The V gene's germline CDR1 is LNHDA and CDR2 SQIVND (reference sequence). The CDR3 runs 15 residues. The CDR3 protein is CASSSTEALNTEAFF. The CDR3 region has the DNA TGTGCCAGTAGTTCTACGGAGGCTTTGAACACTGAAGCTTTCTTT.

At least ten counts were recorded for this clonotype. The chain joins TRBV19 to TRBJ2-2; D is perhaps TRBD1 (6 bases). The germline V gene encodes CDR1 LNHDA and CDR2 SQIVND (reference sequence). V lost 6 bases and J 5 bases, leaving 13 bases between the germline ends. This CDR3 spans 14 amino acids. The CDR3 loop reads CASRFQGRTGELFF. The DNA of the CDR3 is TGTGCCAGTAGGTTCCAGGGGAGAACCGGGGAGCTGTTTTTT.

This clonotype was counted many times. The chain recombines TRBV5-1 with TRBJ2-3, with 11 nucleotides matching TRBD2. This CDR3 contains 16 residues. Unmatched junction bases numbered 6, after V lost 3 bases and J lost 3 bases. Germline CDR1 is SGHRS and CDR2 is YFSETQ. The CDR3 DNA sequence: TGCGCCAGCAGCTCCTTAACTAGCGGGGGAACAGATACGCAGTATTTT. Protein: CASSSLTSGGTDTQYF. The full variable domain, its missing parts supplied by reference TRBV5-1 and TRBJ2-3, is KAGVTQTPRYLIKTRGQQVTLSCSPISGHRSVSWYQQTPGQGLQFLFEYFSETQRNKGNFPGRFSGRQFSNSRSEMNVSTLELGDSALYLCASSSLTSGGTDTQYFGPGTRLTVL.

This chain joins TRBV11-3 and TRBJ2-1; TRBD2 might be the D (6 bases). This CDR3 is built from 12 residues. Trimming took 5 bases from V and 12 from J, leaving 14 bases between them. Per germline, CDR1 SGHNT and CDR2 YENEEA. CDR3 sequence reads: CASSPGQGGQFF. CDR3 bases: TGTGCCAGCAGCCCCGGTCAGGGAGGGCAGTTCTTC.

The chain couples TRBV15 to TRBJ2-5, with 10 bases lining up with TRBD1. The J segment lost 0 bases and the V segment lost 3 bases, leaving 4 bases of the junction unmatched. This CDR3 comprises 16 residues. The germline gives CDR1 LNHNV, CDR2 YYDKDF (reference sequence). The CDR3 sequence is CATSRRGQGNQETQYF. For the CDR3, the DNA is TGTGCCACCAGCAGGCGGGGACAGGGGAACCAAGAGACCCAGTACTTC.

The CDR3 region has the DNA TGTGCCAGTTCCTCAGTTGGGCCCCAGCATTTT. This sequence encodes CASSSVGPQHF. The genes are TRBV25-1 and TRBJ1-5; D gene ambiguous. The V gene lost 9 bases and the J gene lost 9 bases, with 12 bases spanning the gap. Germline V CDR1 and CDR2: MGHDK, SYGVNS. The CDR3 loop spans 11 amino acids.

This clonotype was recorded at least ten times. The chain links TRBV19 to TRBJ2-1; 10 nucleotides align to TRBD2. This CDR3 is built from 14 residues. The germline V gene encodes CDR1 LNHDA and CDR2 SQIVND (reference sequence). With V trimmed by 7 bases and J by 4 bases, 4 bases remained unmatched. The CDR3 coding sequence is TGTGCCAGTACCCGGACTAGCGGATACAATGAGCAGTTCTTC. Translated, it gives CASTRTSGYNEQFF.

This clonotype was counted a few times. The genes are TRBV20-1 and TRBJ2-2, with D hard to call. V lost 4 bases and J 5 bases, leaving 8 bases between the germline ends. This CDR3 comprises 12 residues. Germline V gene data show CDR1 as DFQATT and CDR2 as SNEGSKA (reference sequence). The CDR3 bases are TGCAGTGCTATAACAACTACCGGGGAGCTGTTTTTT. Protein sequence: CSAITTTGELFF.

Worth noting for this clonotype: A much bigger clone sits one base away, suggesting this may be a read error. J is TRBJ2-7 and V is TRBV28, with D tentatively TRBD1 or TRBD2 (5 bases each). CDR1 and CDR2 (germline): MDHEN, SYDVKM. CDR3 length equals 13 residues. CDR3 sequence reads: CASLGGYSCEQYF. The CDR3 bases are TGTGCCAGCCTTGGGGGATATTCCTGCGAGCAGTACTTC.

This clonotype was picked up many times. This chain joins TRBV2 and TRBJ2-5; 7 bases fit TRBD2. Looked up from germline, CDR1 is SNHLY and CDR2 is FYNNEI. This CDR3 region has 13 residues. Losses at the gene ends were 3 bases for V and 5 bases for J; bases not matched to a gene: 3. CDR3 in DNA: TGTGCCAGCAGTGATCCTAGCGGTGAGACCCAGTACTTC. This sequence encodes CASSDPSGETQYF. The whole variable domain, remainder taken from reference TRBV2 and TRBJ2-5, is EPEVTQTPSHQVTQMGQEVILRCVPISNHLYFYWYRQILGQKVEFLVSFYNNEISEKSEIFDDQFSVERPDGSNFTLKIRSTKLEDSAMYFCASSDPSGETQYFGPGTRLLVL.

This clonotype was seen many times. The V gene is TRBV30, the J gene TRBJ2-5; tentative D call: TRBD2 (6 bases). Germline-derived CDR1 and CDR2 are GTSNPN and SVGIG (reference sequence). V lost 2 bases to trimming and J lost 7 bases, with 14 bases between them. The CDR3 is 13 amino acids. Here the CDR3 DNA reads TGTGCCTGGAGTAGAGGGGAGGAGGGGACCCAGTACTTC. Amino acids: CAWSRGEEGTQYF.

This clonotype was detected many times. The rearrangement joins TRBV28 to TRBJ1-2, with TRBD1 as a possible D gene (6 bases). The CDR3 contains 13 residues. Germline lookup yields CDR1 MDHEN and CDR2 SYDVKM. Trimming shortened V by 9 bases and J by 3 bases, and 14 bases separated the two germline ends. Here the CDR3 reads CASSTTGYYGYTF. In DNA form, the CDR3 reads TGTGCCAGTTCTACAACAGGGTACTATGGCTACACCTTC.

This clonotype has ten or more counts. The chain employs TRBV15 and TRBJ2-1; weak D call: TRBD2 (5 bases). V was cut by 6 bases and J by 7 bases, with 10 bases left in between. This CDR3 has 12 amino acids. Germline values: CDR1 LNHNV, CDR2 YYDKDF (reference sequence). CDR3 in amino acids: CATSDGKNEQFF. For the CDR3, the DNA is TGTGCCACCAGTGACGGGAAAAATGAGCAGTTCTTC.

This clonotype showed up many times. V and J are TRBV7-9 and TRBJ1-1; 8 nucleotides align to TRBD1. The CDR3 extends over 13 amino acids. The trim removed 4 bases at V and 4 bases at J, leaving 2 bases unmatched. Germline CDR1 SEHNR, CDR2 FQNEAQ (reference sequence). For the CDR3, the DNA is TGTGCCAGCAGCTATACAGGGGGCACTGAAGCTTTCTTT. This sequence encodes CASSYTGGTEAFF.

This clonotype occurred many times. The chain combines TRBV7-8 with TRBJ2-1, with no clear D. The CDR3 has 12 amino acids. V was clipped by 5 bases and J by 10 bases, with 12 bases between them. Germline loops: CDR1 SGHVS, CDR2 FQNEAQ. The chain's CDR3 is CASSLTTEEQFF. CDR3 sequence (DNA): TGTGCCAGCAGCCTTACTACAGAAGAGCAGTTCTTC.

This clonotype was seen ten or more times. V and J are TRBV20-1 and TRBJ2-5; 8 positions agree with TRBD2. V shed 0 bases and J 2 bases; nucleotides not matched to a gene: 8. Looked up from germline, CDR1 is DFQATT and CDR2 is SNEGSKA (reference sequence). CDR3 size: 16 residues. CDR3 protein: CSARDLEREYQETQYF. DNA of the CDR3: TGCAGTGCTAGAGATTTGGAGCGGGAGTATCAAGAGACCCAGTACTTC.

V gene TRBV18 combines with J gene TRBJ2-2; D may be TRBD1 (5 bases). The CDR3 is 18 amino acids. Trimming pared 0 bases from V and 4 bases from J, leaving 18 bases between. Germline-derived CDR1 and CDR2 are KGHSH and LQKENI. CDR3 sequence reads: CASSPPIMTDPSTGELFF. In DNA form, the CDR3 reads TGTGCCAGCTCACCACCGATAATGACAGACCCTTCCACCGGGGAGCTGTTTTTT.

This clonotype came up a few times. The genes are TRBV20-1 and TRBJ2-7; TRBD2 agrees at 12 bases. The CDR3 totals 14 residues. Germline CDR1 is DFQATT and CDR2 is SNEGSKA (reference sequence). The J segment lost 0 bases and the V segment lost 6 bases, leaving 3 bases of the junction unmatched. This CDR3 reads CSAPGLAGSYEQYF. The DNA of the CDR3 is TGCAGTGCGCCGGGACTAGCGGGCTCCTACGAGCAGTACTTC.

Only a few counts were recorded for this clonotype. A junction boundary mismatches the germline segment, possibly from a read error. The J gene is TRBJ2-1, the V gene TRBV19, with D possibly being TRBD1 or TRBD2 (5 bases each). From germline, CDR1 is LNHDA and CDR2 SQIVND (reference sequence). The CDR3 totals 13 residues. The CDR3 spells CASSRTPSGEQCF. Here the CDR3 DNA reads TGTGCCAGTAGTCGGACACCGTCTGGGGAGCAGTGCTTC.